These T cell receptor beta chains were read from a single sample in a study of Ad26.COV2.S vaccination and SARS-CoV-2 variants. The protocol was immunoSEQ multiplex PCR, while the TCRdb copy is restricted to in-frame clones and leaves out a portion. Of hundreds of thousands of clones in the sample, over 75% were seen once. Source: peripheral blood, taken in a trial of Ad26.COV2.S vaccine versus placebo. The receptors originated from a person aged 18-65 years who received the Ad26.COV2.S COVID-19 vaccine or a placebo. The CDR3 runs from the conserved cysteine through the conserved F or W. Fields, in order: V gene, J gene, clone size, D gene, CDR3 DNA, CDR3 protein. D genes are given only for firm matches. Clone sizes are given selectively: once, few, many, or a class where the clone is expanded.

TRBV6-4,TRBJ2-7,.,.,TGTGCCAAAGAGCGCCGTTTGAGGGCCGTAAGCCTATACGAGCAGTACTTC,CAKERRLRAVSLYEQYF
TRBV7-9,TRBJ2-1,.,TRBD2,TGTGCCAGCAGCTATAGGACTAGCGGGATTTACAATGAGCAGTTCTTC,CASSYRTSGIYNEQFF
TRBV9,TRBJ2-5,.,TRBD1,TGTGCCAGCAGCGTTGGACAGGGGATCGGCCAAGAGACCCAGTACTTC,CASSVGQGIGQETQYF
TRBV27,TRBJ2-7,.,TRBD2,TGTGCCAGCTGCGGGGGGCAAACCTACGAGCAGTACTTC,CASCGGQTYEQYF
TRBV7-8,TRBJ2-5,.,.,TGTGCCAGCAGCTTCCAGGGTTTGGGAGAGACCCAGTACTTC,CASSFQGLGETQYF
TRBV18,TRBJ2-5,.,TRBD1,TGTGCCAGCGAGGGGGCCAAAGAGACCCAGTACTTC,CASEGAKETQYF
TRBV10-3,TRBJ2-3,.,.,TGTGCCATCAGTGAGTCTAAAGGCGATACGCAGTATTTT,CAISESKGDTQYF
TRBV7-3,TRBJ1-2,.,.,TGTGCCAGCAGCACGGCCGTTACCTTC,CASSTAVTF
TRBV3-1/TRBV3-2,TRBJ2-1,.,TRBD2,TGTGCCAGCAGTCTTCTAGCGGGAGATTACAATGAGCAGTTCTTC,CASSLLAGDYNEQFF
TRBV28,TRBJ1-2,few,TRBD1,TGTGCCAGCAGTTTTGGTCAGGGGGACGGCTATGGCTACACCTTC,CASSFGQGDGYGYTF